This T cell receptor (beta chain) was documented in a study of post-analysis software for immune sequencing data. Study-level points and caveats: Multiple sclerosis patients had significantly lower normalized Chao1 diversity than controls. Controls showed lower frequencies than patients for 4 or 5 TRBV segments, and TRBV5-6, TRBV5-1 and TRBV20-1 were among these.

The CDR3 spans 15 residues. Germline V gene lookup returns CDR1 SEHNR and CDR2 FQNEAQ (reference sequence). The V gene lost 4 bases and the J gene lost 2 bases, with 13 bases spanning the gap. The TCR beta cDNA libraries carried unique molecular identifiers. TCRdb processed the PCR reads anew with MiXCR; each CDR3 protein has one entry. The sample shows 600,000 to 700,000 distinct CDR3 sequences, roughly three fifths of them seen only once. Notes on this clonotype: What it recognizes is unknown.

The sequence was collected from a girl aged 2-10 years with multiple sclerosis. The sample consisted of blood. V is TRBV7-9 and J is TRBJ2-3; D is possibly TRBD2 (5 bases). In nucleotides, the CDR3 is TGTGCCAGCAGCTCCCCCCTAGCCTCCACAGATACGCAGTATTTT. Protein: CASSSPLASTDTQYF.